This passage covers 5 T cell receptor beta chains from one sample sequenced in a study of siplizumab effects on memory and regulatory T cells. Sequencing was performed with immunoSEQ multiplex PCR; in TCRdb, only in-frame clones are kept and a portion is missing. The table lists 12,000 or so clones, 30% to 50% of them singletons. The cells of the mixed lymphocyte reaction underwent a roughly six-day coculture at 37°C. These receptors' targets are unknown. Sequencing was carried out using CFSE-low (dividing) CD8+ T cells sorted from an allogeneic mixed lymphocyte reaction. The receptors were gathered from a human donor in good health; the cells came from an allogeneic mixed lymphocyte reaction.

V is TRBV5-8 and J is TRBJ2-7, with D perhaps TRBD2 (5 bases). The V and J ends lost 4 bases and 4 bases respectively, with 18 bases between them. The CDR3 extends over 15 amino acids. CDR1 and CDR2 (germline): SGHTS, YDEGEE. DNA for the CDR3: TGTGCCAGCAGCCCCGGACTCGAGGCAATTTACGAGCAGTACTTC. Translating it yields CASSPGLEAIYEQYF.

The chain combines TRBV4-1 with TRBJ2-7; D call uncertain. Germline V gene data show CDR1 as MGHRA and CDR2 as YSYEKL. V lost 0 bases, J lost 7 bases, and 16 bases lay in between. This CDR3 region has 15 residues. In DNA, the CDR3 is TGCGCCAGCAGCCAAGATGCCACGGTTTACTGGGAGCAGTACTTC. Its protein product is CASSQDATVYWEQYF.

In its sample, this clone ranks as medium-sized. The CDR3 DNA reads as TGTGCCAGCAGCTCGCCGGGACAGGACTACAATGAGCAGTTCTTC. Translated, it gives CASSSPGQDYNEQFF. The chain joins TRBV7-9 to TRBJ2-1; 8 bases match TRBD1. The CDR3 is 15 amino acids. The germline CDR1 and CDR2 sequences are SEHNR and FQNEAQ (reference sequence). V trimming: 4 bases; J trimming: 3 bases; junction bases outside the gene matches: 5. The full variable domain, rest sourced from reference TRBV7-9 and TRBJ2-1, is DTGVSQNPRHKITKRGQNVTFRCDPISEHNRLYWYRQTLGQGPEFLTYFQNEAQLEKSRLLSDRFSAERPKGSFSTLEIQRTEQGDSAMYLCASSSPGQDYNEQFFGPGTRLTVL.

V usage is TRBV11-2 and J usage is TRBJ2-1; D not certain. Germline V gene lookup returns CDR1 SGHAT and CDR2 FQNNGV. CDR3 length: 14 amino acids. With 1 base removed from V and 0 bases from J, the gap between germline ends came to 4 bases. The DNA for the CDR3 is TGTGCCAGCAGCTTAGGGGGCTCCTACAATGAGCAGTTCTTC. Translating it yields CASSLGGSYNEQFF.

This clone is classed as medium-sized. The chain uses TRBV7-9 and TRBJ2-1, with D unclear. V was pared by 5 bases and J by 8 bases, with 10 bases between. The CDR3 sequence is 12 residues long. Germline V gene lookup returns CDR1 SEHNR and CDR2 FQNEAQ (reference sequence). The CDR3 region is CASSPPRDEQFF. In DNA, the CDR3 is TGTGCCAGCAGCCCTCCCCGCGATGAGCAGTTCTTC.